What follows are 7 T cell receptor beta chains derived from one specimen sequenced in a study of cytomegalovirus exposure and HLA in healthy donors. The PCR contained 60 Vbeta and 13 Jbeta primers. This table comes from immunoSEQ multiplex PCR, and its TCRdb copy is limited to in-frame clones, with some not included. The sample consists of 130,000 or so clones, roughly four fifths of them appearing once. The source material was PBMCs. These receptors were obtained from a man between 18 and 35 years old in good health and CMV-seropositive.

V is TRBV6-6 and J is TRBJ1-1, with 8 bases lining up with TRBD1. V lost 4 bases, J lost 2 bases, and 9 bases stayed unmatched. CDR3 length: 16 residues. Germline assignment: CDR1 MNHNY and CDR2 SVGAGI (reference sequence). CDR3 bases: TGTGCCAGCAGTTCCAAGAACAGGGGGGCTAACACTGAAGCTTTCTTT. Translation gives CASSSKNRGANTEAFF.

This clone was recorded only once. V usage is TRBV2 and J usage is TRBJ1-2; D is possibly TRBD1 (6 bases). The CDR3 runs to 13 residues. V dropped 5 bases and J dropped 4 bases, with 11 bases sitting between them. Germline lookup yields CDR1 SNHLY and CDR2 FYNNEI. This chain's CDR3 is CASSFRGSYGYTF. The DNA of the CDR3 is TGTGCCAGCAGTTTCAGGGGTAGCTATGGCTACACCTTC.

This chain connects TRBV11-2 to TRBJ2-7; the D gene is possibly TRBD2 (6 bases). The CDR3 length is 13 residues. V was pared by 6 bases and J by 3 bases, with 12 bases between. CDR1 and CDR2 from the germline V gene are SGHAT and FQNNGV. This chain's CDR3 is CASREGQHYEQYF. The CDR3 nucleotides are TGTGCCAGCAGGGAGGGTCAACACTACGAGCAGTACTTC.

The CDR3 coding sequence is TGCGCCAGCAGTAATTTTATCACAGATACGCAGTATTTT. Translating it yields CASSNFITDTQYF. The V and J genes are TRBV4-1 and TRBJ2-3; D gene ambiguous. The germline V gene has CDR1 MGHRA and CDR2 YSYEKL. Trimming removed 6 bases at V and 2 bases at J, with 9 bases between. The CDR3 is 13 amino acids.

The chain uses TRBV6-1 and TRBJ1-3; D is unclear. The CDR3 covers 14 residues. Between the trimmed V and J ends, which lost 4 bases and 0 bases, there was a span of 7 bases. Looked up from germline, CDR1 is MNHNS and CDR2 is SASEGT. The DNA of the CDR3 is TGTGCCAGCAGTGGAGGGCGCTCTGGAAACACCATATATTTT. This encodes CASSGGRSGNTIYF.

This chain links TRBV28 with TRBJ1-2; D is unresolved. This CDR3 contains 14 residues. Germline CDR1 and CDR2: MDHEN and SYDVKM. V was shortened by 8 bases and J by 0 bases, with 13 bases between the two germline ends. In nucleotides, the CDR3 is TGTGCCAGCTGGAGGGCAGCGGCTAACTATGGCTACACCTTC. Residues: CASWRAAANYGYTF.

This chain connects TRBV4-2 to TRBJ2-3; 9 bases line up with TRBD2. Germline V lookup: CDR1 LGHNA, CDR2 YNFKEQ. The CDR3 length is 18 residues. The ends lost 0 bases at V and 4 bases at J; junction bases unmatched: 11. The CDR3 sequence is CASSQDLRSGSIADTQYF. In DNA, the CDR3 is TGTGCCAGCAGCCAAGATCTCCGTAGCGGGAGCATTGCAGATACGCAGTATTTT.